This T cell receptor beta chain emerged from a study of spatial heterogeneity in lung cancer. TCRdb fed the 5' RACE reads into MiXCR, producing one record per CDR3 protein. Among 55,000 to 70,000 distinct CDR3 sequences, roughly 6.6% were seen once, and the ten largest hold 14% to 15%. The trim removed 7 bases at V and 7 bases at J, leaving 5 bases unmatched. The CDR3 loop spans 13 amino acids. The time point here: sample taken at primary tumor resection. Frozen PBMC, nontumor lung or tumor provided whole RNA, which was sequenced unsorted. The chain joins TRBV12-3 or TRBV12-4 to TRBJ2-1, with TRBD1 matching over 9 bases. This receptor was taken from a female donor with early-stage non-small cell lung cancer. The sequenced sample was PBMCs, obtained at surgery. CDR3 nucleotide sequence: TGTGCCAGCAACCGGGACAGGGTGAATGAGCAGTTCTTC. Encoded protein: CASNRDRVNEQFF.